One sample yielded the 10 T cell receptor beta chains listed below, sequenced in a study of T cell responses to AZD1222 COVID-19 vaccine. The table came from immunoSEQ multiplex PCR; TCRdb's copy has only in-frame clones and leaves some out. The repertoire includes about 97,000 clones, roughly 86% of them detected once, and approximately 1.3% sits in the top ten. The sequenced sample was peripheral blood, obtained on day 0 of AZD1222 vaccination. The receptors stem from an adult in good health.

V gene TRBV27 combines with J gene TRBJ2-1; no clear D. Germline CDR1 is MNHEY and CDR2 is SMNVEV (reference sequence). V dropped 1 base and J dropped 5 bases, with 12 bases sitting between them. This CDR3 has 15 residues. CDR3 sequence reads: CASSLFRSPNNEQFF. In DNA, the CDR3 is TGTGCCAGCAGTTTATTCAGGAGCCCTAACAATGAGCAGTTCTTC.

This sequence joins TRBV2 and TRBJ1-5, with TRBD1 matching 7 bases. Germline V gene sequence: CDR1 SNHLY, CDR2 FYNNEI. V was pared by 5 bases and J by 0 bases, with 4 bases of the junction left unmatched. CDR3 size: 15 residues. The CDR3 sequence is CASSTGANSNQPQHF. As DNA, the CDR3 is TGTGCCAGCAGTACAGGGGCGAATAGCAATCAGCCCCAGCATTTT.

DNA of the CDR3: TGTGCCAGCAGCCTTACGGTTGTTGGGAATGAGCAGTTCTTC. It is translated as CASSLTVVGNEQFF. This chain uses TRBV7-3 with TRBJ2-1; no clear D. In germline, CDR1 is SGHTA, CDR2 FQGTGA. The CDR3 sequence is 14 residues long. V lost 5 bases, J lost 7 bases, and 15 bases lay in between.

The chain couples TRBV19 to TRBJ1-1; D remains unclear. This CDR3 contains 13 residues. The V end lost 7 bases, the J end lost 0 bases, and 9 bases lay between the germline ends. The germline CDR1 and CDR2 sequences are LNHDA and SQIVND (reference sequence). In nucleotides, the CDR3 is TGTGCCAGTACCGAGGTAATGAACACTGAAGCTTTCTTT. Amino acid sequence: CASTEVMNTEAFF.

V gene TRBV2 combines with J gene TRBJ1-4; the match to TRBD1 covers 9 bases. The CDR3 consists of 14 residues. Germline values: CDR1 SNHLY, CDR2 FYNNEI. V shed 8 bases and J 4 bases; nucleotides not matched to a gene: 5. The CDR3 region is CASGDRVVNEKLFF. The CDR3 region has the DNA TGTGCCAGCGGGGACAGGGTCGTTAATGAAAAACTGTTTTTT. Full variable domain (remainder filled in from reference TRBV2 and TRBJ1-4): EPEVTQTPSHQVTQMGQEVILRCVPISNHLYFYWYRQILGQKVEFLVSFYNNEISEKSEIFDDQFSVERPDGSNFTLKIRSTKLEDSAMYFCASGDRVVNEKLFFGSGTQLSVL.

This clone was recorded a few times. The DNA of the CDR3 is TGTGCCAGCAGCACCCCACGTGGACTAGCGGGATTAAAGGATACGCAGTATTTT. This sequence encodes CASSTPRGLAGLKDTQYF. The chain is built from TRBV5-4 and TRBJ2-3; 12 nucleotides agree with TRBD2. V lost 4 bases and J lost 6; bases outside the gene matches: 15. Germline CDR1 reads SGHNT; CDR2 reads YYREEE (reference sequence). The CDR3 loop spans 18 amino acids.

CDR3 sequence: CASSQVRGPNEKLFF. CDR3 nucleotide sequence: TGTGCCAGCAGCCAGGTCAGGGGTCCTAATGAAAAACTGTTTTTT. The chain employs TRBV3-1 (or the pseudogene TRBV3-2) and TRBJ1-4; a possible D gene is TRBD1 (6 bases). The germline V and J ends were trimmed by 3 bases and 3 bases, with 11 bases remaining between them. The germline V gene encodes CDR1 LGHDT and CDR2 YNNKEL (reference sequence). The CDR3 extends over 15 amino acids.

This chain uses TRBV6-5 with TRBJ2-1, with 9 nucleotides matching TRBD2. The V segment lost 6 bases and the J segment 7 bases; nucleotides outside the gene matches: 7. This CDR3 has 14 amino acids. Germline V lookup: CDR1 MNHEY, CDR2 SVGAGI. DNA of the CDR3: TGTGCCAGCAGGGTAGCGGGAGTGTTGAATGAGCAGTTCTTC. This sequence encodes CASRVAGVLNEQFF.

DNA for the CDR3: TGTGCCAGCAGTTTAGCAGTTAGCAATCAGCCCCAGCATTTT. Encoded protein: CASSLAVSNQPQHF. V and J are TRBV27 and TRBJ1-5; no definite D call. Trimming left V 2 bases short and J 0 bases short, with 5 bases between. This CDR3 comprises 14 residues. CDR1 MNHEY and CDR2 SMNVEV come from the germline V gene (reference sequence).

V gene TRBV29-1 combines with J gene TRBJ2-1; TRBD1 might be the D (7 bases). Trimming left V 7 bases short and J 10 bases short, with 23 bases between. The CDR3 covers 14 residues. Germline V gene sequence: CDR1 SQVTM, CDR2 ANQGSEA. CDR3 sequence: CSGQGGEGIDEQFF. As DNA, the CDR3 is TGCAGCGGGCAGGGGGGAGAAGGGATTGACGAGCAGTTCTTC.